The 8 T cell receptor beta chains listed next were all sequenced from one sample in a study of blood T cell repertoires in COVID-19. The method was immunoSEQ multiplex PCR; TCRdb's version includes in-frame clones alone and lacks a portion of them. In the table there are 200,000 to 250,000 clones, 87% of which are singletons. The sequenced sample consisted of PBMCs or T cells enriched from blood (not recorded which). The receptors come from a woman aged 25 to 39 with acute COVID-19.

The chain couples TRBV18 to TRBJ1-2; TRBD1 agrees at 7 bases. CDR1 and CDR2 from the germline V gene are KGHSH and LQKENI. The CDR3 runs 16 residues. V lost 2 bases to trimming and J lost 7 bases; unmatched junction nucleotides: 13. CDR3 in DNA: TGTGCCAGCTCACCAAATGGACAGGCCCTCCTGAGTGGCTACACCTTC. It yields the protein CASSPNGQALLSGYTF.

The J gene is TRBJ2-1, the V gene TRBV14, with D perhaps TRBD1 (6 bases). Germline V gene sequence: CDR1 SGHDN, CDR2 FVKESK. The CDR3 length is 12 residues. Deletions cut 4 bases from V and 9 bases from J, with 10 bases between. The CDR3 region is CASSPGTPEQFF. CDR3 bases: TGTGCCAGCAGCCCGGGGACACCTGAGCAGTTCTTC.

V usage is TRBV6-5 and J usage is TRBJ1-5; D gene ambiguous. V gave up 6 bases and J gave up 1 base, with 13 bases separating them. CDR1 is MNHEY, CDR2 SVGAGI, per germline. The CDR3 extends over 15 amino acids. The chain's CDR3 is CASSPRGLSNQPQHF. The CDR3 DNA sequence: TGTGCCAGCAGCCCCCGGGGTCTGAGCAATCAGCCCCAGCATTTT.

This CDR3 is CASSESHRNREQYF. CDR3 DNA sequence: TGCGCCAGCAGTGAGTCGCACAGAAACAGAGAGCAGTACTTC. The chain joins TRBV10-1 to TRBJ2-7, with D unresolved. Deletions cut 0 bases from V and 7 bases from J, with 13 bases between. This CDR3 comprises 14 residues. Per the germline V gene, CDR1 is WNHNN and CDR2 is SYGVQD (reference sequence).

The rearrangement links TRBV12-5 to TRBJ2-1, with 10 bases matching TRBD1. J was trimmed by 9 bases and V by 7 bases; bases with no gene match: 9. Germline V gene lookup returns CDR1 LGHNT and CDR2 FRNRAP. This CDR3 is built from 14 residues. CDR3 in DNA: TGTGCTAGTGCTGAACGACAGGGGGCTATTGAGCAGTTCTTC. This translates into CASAERQGAIEQFF.

In its sample, this clone was seen a few times. The sample has other DNA sequences that encode this CDR3 too. The V gene is TRBV19, the J gene TRBJ1-5; 8 bases are a match to TRBD1. V dropped 3 bases and J dropped 4; count of bases not matched to a gene: 2. CDR1 is LNHDA and CDR2 is SQIVND in the germline V gene (reference sequence). The length of the CDR3 is 14 residues. In nucleotides, the CDR3 is TGTGCCAGTAGTATCCGGGACAGGAATCAGCCCCAGCATTTT. Protein sequence: CASSIRDRNQPQHF.

The chain couples TRBV7-9 to TRBJ1-6; 9 bases are a match to TRBD1. This CDR3 spans 16 amino acids. The V gene end was trimmed by 1 base and the J gene end by 6 bases; junction bases not matched to a gene: 4. CDR1 and CDR2 (germline): SEHNR, FQNEAQ (reference sequence). The CDR3 protein is CASSLDEGQGNSPLHF. CDR3 bases: TGTGCCAGCAGCTTAGATGAGGGACAGGGTAATTCACCCCTCCACTTT.

To note about this clone: Additional DNA sequences in this sample encode the identical CDR3. CDR3 nucleotides: TGTGCCTGGAGTGTAGGGGGGAACACTGAAGCTTTCTTT. It yields the protein CAWSVGGNTEAFF. The gene calls are TRBV30 and TRBJ1-1, with D possibly matching TRBD1 (6 bases). The ends were cut back, 0 bases at V and 1 base at J, with 6 bases in the middle. Germline CDR1 reads GTSNPN; CDR2 reads SVGIG (reference sequence). CDR3 size: 13 residues. The complete variable domain, with remaining parts taken from reference TRBV30 and TRBJ1-1, reads SQTIHQWPATLVQPVGSPLSLECTVEGTSNPNLYWYRQAAGRGLQLLFYSVGIGQISSEVPQNLSASRPQDRQFILSSKKLLLSDSGFYLCAWSVGGNTEAFFGQGTRLTVV.